Presented here are 21 T cell receptor beta chains from one specimen sequenced in a study of cytomegalovirus exposure and HLA in healthy donors. PCR was performed using 60 Vbeta and 13 Jbeta primers. Using immunoSEQ multiplex PCR, the repertoire was profiled, and TCRdb retains in-frame clones only, with some absent. The data show 100,000 to 150,000 clones, roughly three quarters seen once. Specimen: PBMCs. These receptors came from an older woman in good health and CMV-seronegative.

The chain employs TRBV7-2 and TRBJ1-5, with D maybe TRBD1 (6 bases). Germline lookup yields CDR1 SGHTA and CDR2 FQGNSA. V gave up 5 bases and J gave up 7 bases, with 15 bases separating them. CDR3 length: 14 amino acids. The CDR3 sequence is CASSPGGPGQPQHF. CDR3 nucleotide sequence: TGTGCCAGCAGCCCGGGGGGGCCCGGCCAGCCCCAGCATTTT. The whole variable domain, filled in from reference TRBV7-2 and TRBJ1-5, reads GAGVSQSPSNKVTEKGKDVELRCDPISGHTALYWYRQSLGQGLEFLIYFQGNSAPDKSGLPSDRFSAERTGGSVSTLTIQRTQQEDSAVYLCASSPGGPGQPQHFGDGTRLSIL.

The chain combines TRBV27 with TRBJ2-1; 9 bases fit TRBD2. This CDR3 has 16 residues. V lost 6 bases and J lost 6; bases outside the gene matches: 12. Per the germline V gene, CDR1 is MNHEY and CDR2 is SMNVEV (reference sequence). The CDR3 sequence is CASSLTGTSMINEQFF. The CDR3 nucleotides read TGTGCCAGCAGCCTGACCGGGACTAGCATGATCAATGAGCAGTTCTTC.

This chain connects TRBV18 to TRBJ2-7, with D possibly matching TRBD1 (6 bases). Per the germline V gene, CDR1 is KGHSH and CDR2 is LQKENI. V was trimmed by 0 bases and J by 3 bases, leaving 21 bases between them. The CDR3 contains 18 residues. The CDR3 coding sequence is TGTGCCAGCTCACCACCACTCAACGACAGGTACCTTCACTACGAGCAGTACTTC. It specifies CASSPPLNDRYLHYEQYF.

This chain's CDR3 is CASSLGGTISSYEQYF. DNA of the CDR3: TGTGCCAGCAGCTTGGGAGGGACTATTAGCTCCTACGAGCAGTACTTC. V is TRBV5-5 and J is TRBJ2-7, with 7 bases matching TRBD2. Germline CDR1 reads SGHKS; CDR2 reads YYEKEE (reference sequence). The CDR3 consists of 16 residues. The V segment lost 0 bases and the J segment 0 bases; nucleotides outside the gene matches: 6. Complete variable domain (other parts from reference TRBV5-5 and TRBJ2-7): DAGVTQSPTHLIKTRGQQVTLRCSPISGHKSVSWYQQVLGQGPQFIFQYYEKEERGRGNFPDRFSARQFPNYSSELNVNALLLGDSALYLCASSLGGTISSYEQYFGPGTRLTVT.

V gene TRBV28 combines with J gene TRBJ2-3; D is perhaps TRBD2 (6 bases). Germline lookup yields CDR1 MDHEN and CDR2 SYDVKM. The V end lost 2 bases, the J end lost 10 bases, and 13 bases lay between the germline ends. The CDR3 length is 13 residues. Here the CDR3 DNA reads TGTGCCAGCAGTTTACGGCCTCCGGGGGCGCAGTATTTT. This gives the protein CASSLRPPGAQYF.

The rearrangement links TRBV9 to TRBJ2-1; D is possibly TRBD2 (6 bases). This CDR3 comprises 16 residues. In germline, CDR1 is SGDLS, CDR2 YYNGEE. Trimming pared 2 bases from V and 6 bases from J, leaving 18 bases between. The CDR3 spells CASSVGVADNINEQFF. In DNA, the CDR3 is TGTGCCAGCAGCGTGGGCGTAGCGGACAACATCAATGAGCAGTTCTTC.

J is TRBJ2-3 and V is TRBV19, with a tentative D call TRBD2 (6 bases). This CDR3 spans 16 amino acids. CDR1 LNHDA and CDR2 SQIVND come from the germline V gene (reference sequence). Trimming took 4 bases from V and 2 from J, leaving 16 bases between them. CDR3 amino acids: CASSTQGGLPTDTQYF. The CDR3, as DNA: TGTGCCAGTAGTACCCAAGGAGGGCTTCCCACAGATACGCAGTATTTT.

This clone was detected a few times. The chain links TRBV4-1 to TRBJ2-1; TRBD2 matches at 13 bases. Trimming took 1 base from V and 8 from J; bases not matched to a gene: 2. The CDR3 contains 15 residues. Germline CDR1 and CDR2: MGHRA and YSYEKL. CDR3 bases: TGCGCCAGCAGCCAAGGGACTAGCGGGGGCGATGAGCAGTTCTTC. Protein product: CASSQGTSGGDEQFF.

The chain couples TRBV10-3 to TRBJ1-2; D ambiguous. This CDR3 is built from 13 residues. Germline-derived CDR1 and CDR2 are ENHRY and SYGVKD. V was trimmed by 3 bases and J by 4 bases, leaving 9 bases between them. CDR3 nucleotide sequence: TGTGCCATCAGTGAAAGGCAGGTCTATGGCTACACCTTC. Encoded protein: CAISERQVYGYTF.

V and J are TRBV9 and TRBJ1-2; TRBD1 agrees at 8 bases. V lost 3 bases to trimming and J lost 0 bases; unmatched junction nucleotides: 10. This CDR3 spans 17 amino acids. Germline assignment: CDR1 SGDLS and CDR2 YYNGEE. The DNA for the CDR3 is TGTGCCAGCAGCGCAGGGGGCGCCTATGCAGCTAACTATGGCTACACCTTC. This gives the protein CASSAGGAYAANYGYTF.

The chain couples TRBV5-6 to TRBJ2-3, with 13 bases that match TRBD2. With V trimmed by 3 bases and J by 2 bases, 6 bases remained unmatched. The CDR3 is 17 residues long. Looked up from germline, CDR1 is SGHDT and CDR2 is YYEEEE. Here the CDR3 reads CASSSRLAGGSTDTQYF. The CDR3 coding sequence is TGTGCCAGCAGCTCTCGACTAGCGGGGGGTTCCACAGATACGCAGTATTTT.

This chain links TRBV29-1 with TRBJ1-2; TRBD1 aligns across 8 bases. J was trimmed by 3 bases and V by 7 bases; bases with no gene match: 1. There are 11 residues in the CDR3. Germline V gene data show CDR1 as SQVTM and CDR2 as ANQGSEA. CDR3 nucleotides: TGCAGCGGGGGACAGGACTATGGCTACACCTTC. Residues: CSGGQDYGYTF.

The chain combines TRBV7-8 with TRBJ2-5; 14 bases align to TRBD2. This CDR3 is 16 amino acids long. Trimming at V came to 2 bases and at J to 2 bases, leaving 1 base not matched to a gene. Per the germline V gene, CDR1 is SGHVS and CDR2 is FQNEAQ. The CDR3 is CASSLRLAGGQETQYF. The CDR3 DNA sequence: TGTGCCAGCAGCTTAAGACTAGCGGGGGGGCAAGAGACCCAGTACTTC.

The chain joins TRBV2 to TRBJ2-2; 7 bases are shared with TRBD1. Germline-derived CDR1 and CDR2 are SNHLY and FYNNEI. V was pared by 6 bases and J by 0 bases, with 4 bases of the junction left unmatched. The CDR3 contains 15 residues. CDR3 DNA: TGTGCCAGCAGATCCGGGACAGCGAACACCGGGGAGCTGTTTTTT. This sequence encodes CASRSGTANTGELFF.

V gene TRBV19 combines with J gene TRBJ1-2; D uncertain. Germline CDR1 and CDR2: LNHDA and SQIVND (reference sequence). Trimming took 1 base from V and 5 from J, leaving 11 bases between them. There are 14 residues in the CDR3. DNA of the CDR3: TGTGCCAGTAGTATAGTGGGCAGTACATATGGCTACACCTTC. It specifies CASSIVGSTYGYTF. Variable domain in full (rest from reference TRBV19 and TRBJ1-2): DGGITQSPKYLFRKEGQNVTLSCEQNLNHDAMYWYRQDPGQGLRLIYYSQIVNDFQKGDIAEGYSVSREKKESFPLTVTSAQKNPTAFYLCASSIVGSTYGYTFGSGTRLTVV.

This chain links TRBV6-4 with TRBJ1-1, with unresolved D. CDR1 and CDR2 (germline): MRHNA, SNTAGT. CDR3 length: 12 amino acids. V was cut by 9 bases and J by 1 base, with 9 bases left in between. CDR3 region: CASAPGNTEAFF. In DNA form, the CDR3 reads TGTGCCAGTGCCCCGGGGAACACTGAAGCTTTCTTT.

The chain recombines TRBV6-1 with TRBJ2-3, with no clear D. The CDR3 is 14 amino acids. Trimming cost V 6 bases and J 7 bases, with 17 bases left between them. Germline CDR1 reads MNHNS; CDR2 reads SASEGT. CDR3 sequence (DNA): TGTGCCAGCAGGAACGCCATACAGTTAAATACGCAGTATTTT. It codes for CASRNAIQLNTQYF.

A single count supports this clone. This chain uses TRBV11-3 with TRBJ2-3; 10 positions match TRBD1. J was trimmed by 0 bases and V by 5 bases; bases with no gene match: 11. CDR1 and CDR2 (germline): SGHNT, YENEEA. This CDR3 region has 18 residues. The CDR3 region has the DNA TGTGCCAGCAGCCTTGGACAGGGGGTCGGTTTTAGCACAGATACGCAGTATTTT. As protein: CASSLGQGVGFSTDTQYF.

This chain connects TRBV5-1 to TRBJ2-5; D gene ambiguous. Germline loops: CDR1 SGHRS, CDR2 YFSETQ. With 1 base removed from V and 1 base from J, the gap between germline ends came to 5 bases. The CDR3 has 13 residues. The CDR3 region is CASSLIVQETQYF. CDR3 DNA sequence: TGCGCCAGCAGCTTGATCGTCCAAGAGACCCAGTACTTC.

The V call is TRBV7-9, the J call TRBJ2-1; 10 nucleotides line up with TRBD2. Germline values: CDR1 SEHNR, CDR2 FQNEAQ (reference sequence). The CDR3 runs 13 residues. Trimming cost V 5 bases and J 6 bases; bases outside gene matches: 1. This CDR3 is CASSPSGSNEQFF. The CDR3 DNA sequence: TGTGCCAGCAGCCCTAGCGGGAGCAATGAGCAGTTCTTC.

The chain employs TRBV5-1 and TRBJ1-2, with a tentative D call TRBD1 (6 bases). Germline CDR1 and CDR2: SGHRS and YFSETQ. This CDR3 has 12 residues. V dropped 4 bases and J dropped 5 bases, with 9 bases sitting between them. The CDR3 region is CASSGQTYGYTF. DNA of the CDR3: TGCGCCAGCAGCGGACAGACTTATGGCTACACCTTC.